Described below is a single TCR beta chain sequence and its context. The source of the sample is a study of CD8 T cells in ankylosing spondylitis. Trimming pared 0 bases from V and 4 bases from J, leaving 10 bases between. The CDR3 extends over 15 amino acids. Germline assignment: CDR1 KGHSH and CDR2 LQKENI. In TCRdb, the 5' RACE reads were re-called with MiXCR into one record per CDR3 protein. This sample has 150,000 or so distinct CDR3 sequences, with 9.8% found just once. The chain combines TRBV18 with TRBJ2-1; D perhaps matches TRBD2 (6 bases). This TCR was recovered from a female donor with ankylosing spondylitis or in good health (not recorded which). The material sequenced was blood, either unsorted or a sorted T cell fraction (not recorded which). CDR3 nucleotides: TGTGCCAGCTCACCACCCGGGACTGAATACAATGAGCAGTTCTTC. It encodes CASSPPGTEYNEQFF.